The 2 T cell receptor beta chains below all came from one sample that was sequenced in a study of cytomegalovirus exposure and HLA in healthy donors. The PCR employed 60 Vbeta primers together with 13 Jbeta primers. Sequencing was performed with immunoSEQ multiplex PCR; in TCRdb, only in-frame clones are kept and a portion is missing. The table shows about 130,000 clones, with 81% occurring only once. Sample: PBMCs. These receptor sequences come from a woman aged 40 to 55 in good health and CMV-seropositive.

The V call is TRBV7-2, the J call TRBJ2-3; 11 bases map to TRBD2. V was pared by 6 bases and J by 4 bases, with 3 bases of the junction left unmatched. Germline CDR1 reads SGHTA; CDR2 reads FQGNSA. The CDR3 is made up of 14 amino acids. The CDR3 sequence is CASSPGLAADTQYF. Here the CDR3 DNA reads TGTGCCAGCAGTCCGGGACTAGCGGCAGATACGCAGTATTTT.

The rearrangement joins TRBV10-3 to TRBJ2-1; weak D call: TRBD2 (5 bases). Between the trimmed V and J ends, which lost 2 bases and 5 bases, there was a span of 13 bases. The germline V gene has CDR1 ENHRY and CDR2 SYGVKD. The CDR3 loop spans 15 amino acids. The CDR3 region has the DNA TGTGCCATCAGTGAGATCCTCCGGAGGAACAATGAGCAGTTCTTC. Residues: CAISEILRRNNEQFF.